What follows are 30 T cell receptor beta chains derived from one specimen sequenced in a study of identical twins. TCRdb independently ran MiXCR on the 5' RACE reads; one entry per CDR3 protein. The sample records 140,000 to 150,000 distinct CDR3 sequences, roughly 3.3% being singletons. The source material was memory T cells sorted from blood. These receptors were taken from a man younger than 35 in good health.

At least ten counts were recorded for this clonotype. This chain links TRBV7-2 with TRBJ2-7; D perhaps matches TRBD2 (6 bases). There are 11 residues in the CDR3. V was clipped by 4 bases and J by 6 bases, with 7 bases between them. Looked up from germline, CDR1 is SGHTA and CDR2 is FQGNSA. The CDR3 nucleotides read TGTGCCAGCAGCTGGAGGGTCGAGCAGTACTTC. Protein product: CASSWRVEQYF.

At least ten counts were recorded for this clonotype. This chain joins TRBV5-1 and TRBJ2-3; TRBD2 agrees at 16 bases. The junction had 9 bases not matched to a gene; V was cut back by 4 bases and J by 4 bases. The CDR3 is 18 amino acids. Germline V gene lookup returns CDR1 SGHRS and CDR2 YFSETQ. DNA of the CDR3: TGCGCCAGCAGCGCGGGACTAGCGGGAGGGCCATATTCAGATACGCAGTATTTT. It translates to CASSAGLAGGPYSDTQYF.

This clonotype was detected many times. The chain recombines TRBV7-7 with TRBJ2-1, with a possible D match to TRBD2 (5 bases). CDR3 size: 14 residues. Trimming left V 0 bases short and J 7 bases short, with 10 bases between. The germline gives CDR1 SSHAT, CDR2 FNYEAQ (reference sequence). CDR3 sequence: CASSLAGSGNEQFF. DNA for the CDR3: TGTGCCAGCAGCTTAGCTGGCTCGGGGAATGAGCAGTTCTTC.

This clonotype was observed at least ten times. The chain links TRBV7-6 to TRBJ1-1; D not certain. This CDR3 has 15 amino acids. CDR1 is SGHVS, CDR2 FNYEAQ, per germline. V lost 3 bases and J 11 bases, leaving 22 bases between the germline ends. The CDR3 sequence: CASSLTGGIPSEAFF. CDR3 sequence (DNA): TGTGCCAGCAGCTTGACCGGAGGGATTCCTAGCGAGGCTTTCTTT.

This clonotype showed up many times. The chain combines TRBV12-3 or TRBV12-4 with TRBJ1-3, with D possibly TRBD1 on 6 matching bases. The CDR3 loop spans 19 amino acids. The germline V and J ends were trimmed by 6 bases and 4 bases, with 28 bases remaining between them. The CDR3 nucleotides read TGTGCCAGCAGCCCCGTTAGGGGGGGCAAAAATTTCGGAGGAAACACCATATATTTT. This gives the protein CASSPVRGGKNFGGNTIYF.

In its sample, this clonotype was seen many times. V and J are TRBV15 and TRBJ2-3, with 14 nucleotides matching TRBD2. Germline V CDR1 and CDR2: LNHNV, YYDKDF (reference sequence). V was pared by 3 bases and J by 1 base, with 9 bases of the junction left unmatched. This CDR3 has 19 residues. The CDR3 spells CATSSWGTSGSTGTDTQYF. The DNA of the CDR3 is TGTGCCACCAGCAGCTGGGGGACTAGCGGGAGTACGGGCACAGATACGCAGTATTTT.

This chain uses TRBV5-5 with TRBJ2-1; D unresolved. V lost 1 base, J lost 8 bases, and 16 bases lay in between. The CDR3 loop spans 15 amino acids. From germline, CDR1 is SGHKS and CDR2 YYEKEE (reference sequence). The CDR3 is CASSLTATQRYEQFF. The CDR3 DNA sequence: TGTGCCAGCAGCTTGACGGCGACCCAAAGGTATGAGCAGTTCTTC.

The sample holds many counts of this clonotype. The chain combines TRBV7-2 with TRBJ1-5; TRBD1 is a possible D gene (6 bases). The CDR3 runs 17 residues. Trimming took 1 base from V and 5 from J, leaving 18 bases between them. CDR1 and CDR2 from the germline V gene are SGHTA and FQGNSA. The CDR3 sequence is CASSLGLTGTGDQPQHF. CDR3 DNA sequence: TGTGCCAGCAGCTTAGGCCTCACAGGGACCGGGGATCAGCCCCAGCATTTT. Full variable domain (missing parts from reference TRBV7-2 and TRBJ1-5): GAGVSQSPSNKVTEKGKDVELRCDPISGHTALYWYRQSLGQGLEFLIYFQGNSAPDKSGLPSDRFSAERTGGSVSTLTIQRTQQEDSAVYLCASSLGLTGTGDQPQHFGDGTRLSIL.

This clonotype was detected ten times or more. This chain joins TRBV20-1 and TRBJ1-2; D gene ambiguous. Germline values: CDR1 DFQATT, CDR2 SNEGSKA (reference sequence). Trimming took off 3 bases at V and 2 bases at J, with 10 bases between the two ends. The CDR3 runs to 13 residues. The CDR3 nucleotides read TGCAGTGCTAGCCCGACCGAAAACTATGGCTACACCTTC. Translating it yields CSASPTENYGYTF.

This clonotype appeared many times. V usage is TRBV19 and J usage is TRBJ2-7; D is perhaps TRBD1 or TRBD2 (6 bases each). V lost 6 bases to trimming and J lost 5 bases, with 20 bases between them. Per the germline V gene, CDR1 is LNHDA and CDR2 is SQIVND (reference sequence). The CDR3 contains 15 residues. CDR3 nucleotide sequence: TGTGCCAGTAGCCCTAGGCGGGGACAAAAAAACGAGCAGTACTTC. Protein sequence: CASSPRRGQKNEQYF.

Ten or more counts support this clonotype. This chain joins TRBV5-1 and TRBJ1-1; a possible D gene is TRBD1 (5 bases). Trimming pared 3 bases from V and 5 bases from J, leaving 17 bases between. The germline CDR1 and CDR2 sequences are SGHRS and YFSETQ. This CDR3 contains 15 residues. For the CDR3, the DNA is TGCGCCAGCAGCTCCAGGATCGGGGGATGGACTGAAGCTTTCTTT. It encodes CASSSRIGGWTEAFF.

This clonotype was seen at least ten times. The chain employs TRBV12-3 or TRBV12-4 and TRBJ2-5; 16 bases agree with TRBD2. The length of the CDR3 is 14 residues. V lost 8 bases, J lost 5 bases, and 2 bases stayed unmatched. The CDR3, as DNA: TGTGCCAGCGGGACTAGCGGGAGGGCGGAGACCCAGTACTTC. This translates into CASGTSGRAETQYF.

This clonotype has at least ten counts. The gene calls are TRBV3-1 and TRBJ1-5; D possibly corresponds to TRBD1 (6 bases). V lost 3 bases and J 6 bases, leaving 15 bases between the germline ends. There are 15 residues in the CDR3. Germline values: CDR1 LGHDT, CDR2 YNNKEL (reference sequence). CDR3 sequence (DNA): TGTGCCAGCAGCCAGTATCAGGGGTACGGTCAGCCCCAGCATTTT. Its translation: CASSQYQGYGQPQHF.

This clonotype was seen repeatedly, ten times or more. The rearrangement uses TRBV10-2 and TRBJ2-3, with TRBD2 matching 8 bases. The CDR3 has 16 residues. J lost 4 bases, V lost 3 bases, and 9 bases had no gene match. The germline V gene encodes CDR1 WSHSY and CDR2 SAAADI. The CDR3 sequence is CASSDPPGLGSDTQYF. For the CDR3, the DNA is TGCGCCAGCAGTGACCCACCGGGACTAGGCTCAGATACGCAGTATTTT.

This clonotype has a count of ten or more. This chain joins TRBV12-3 or TRBV12-4 and TRBJ2-3; 8 bases agree with TRBD2. The CDR3 spans 13 residues. The ends lost 9 bases at V and 0 bases at J; junction bases unmatched: 2. CDR3: CASWTSSTDTQYF. The CDR3 DNA reads TGTGCCAGTTGGACTAGCAGCACAGATACGCAGTATTTT.

In this sample, this clonotype turned up many times. The J gene is TRBJ2-7, the V gene TRBV5-6; D uncertain. V was trimmed by 0 bases and J by 4 bases, leaving 5 bases between them. There are 12 residues in the CDR3. Germline CDR1 reads SGHDT; CDR2 reads YYEEEE. In nucleotides, the CDR3 is TGTGCCAGCAGCTTGGCTGATTACGAGCAGTACGTC. This translates into CASSLADYEQYV.

In its sample, this clonotype was seen many times. The chain employs TRBV6-5 and TRBJ2-1; 7 bases match TRBD2. The trim removed 2 bases at V and 5 bases at J, leaving 12 bases unmatched. The CDR3 loop spans 17 amino acids. Per the germline V gene, CDR1 is MNHEY and CDR2 is SVGAGI. CDR3 protein: CASSYGLGGGPHNEQFF. As DNA, the CDR3 is TGTGCCAGCAGTTACGGCCTTGGGGGAGGGCCCCACAATGAGCAGTTCTTC.

Concerning this clonotype itself: The conserved phenylalanine or tryptophan is not found at the CDR3 terminus, so this likely reflects a read error. The chain uses TRBV7-9 and TRBJ2-1, with TRBD1 identical over 12 bases. Germline V gives CDR1 SEHNR, CDR2 FQNEAQ (reference sequence). The V segment lost 5 bases and the J segment 6 bases; nucleotides outside the gene matches: 8. The CDR3 extends over 16 amino acids. The DNA of the CDR3 is TGTGCCAGCAGCAAAAAGGGACAGGGGGCGATCAATGAGCAGTTCTTG. Protein product: CASSKKGQGAINEQFL.

This clonotype was recorded at least ten times. This chain joins TRBV7-2 and TRBJ1-5; 7 nucleotides align to TRBD1. V shed 5 bases and J 3 bases; nucleotides not matched to a gene: 10. Germline V gene lookup returns CDR1 SGHTA and CDR2 FQGNSA. The CDR3 is 16 residues long. The DNA of the CDR3 is TGTGCCAGCAGCCCCATCTCGACAGGGAACAATCAGCCCCAGCATTTT. Protein: CASSPISTGNNQPQHF.

This clonotype was recorded a few times. The chain couples TRBV4-3 to TRBJ2-7; no firm D call. CDR3 length equals 8 residues. The germline CDR1 and CDR2 sequences are LGHNA and YSLEER. Written as DNA, the CDR3 is TGCGCCAGCAGCCAAGATTCCGTC. This encodes CASSQDSV.

This clonotype appeared a few times. V gene TRBV30 combines with J gene TRBJ1-1; D remains unclear. The V and J ends lost 2 bases and 2 bases respectively, with 9 bases between them. The germline V gene encodes CDR1 GTSNPN and CDR2 SVGIG (reference sequence). The CDR3 loop spans 13 amino acids. CDR3 coding DNA: TGTGCCTGGAGTTTAAGGGAAAACACTGAAGCTTTCTTT. Amino acid sequence: CAWSLRENTEAFF. Filled out from reference TRBV30 and TRBJ1-1, the complete variable domain reads SQTIHQWPATLVQPVGSPLSLECTVEGTSNPNLYWYRQAAGRGLQLLFYSVGIGQISSEVPQNLSASRPQDRQFILSSKKLLLSDSGFYLCAWSLRENTEAFFGQGTRLTVV.

This clonotype has ten or more counts. CDR3 in DNA: TGCGCCAGCAGCCTACGACAGGGGGCCTACGAGCAGTACTTC. This translates into CASSLRQGAYEQYF. The genes are TRBV5-1 and TRBJ2-7, with TRBD1 identical over 9 bases. V shed 4 bases, J shed 2 bases, and the junction held 4 bases outside the gene matches. The CDR3 is made up of 14 amino acids. Germline CDR1 reads SGHRS; CDR2 reads YFSETQ.

Comments on this clonotype: One base away lies a much larger clone, so this may be a sequencing read error. The rearrangement uses TRBV27 and TRBJ2-6; D uncertain. Germline assignment: CDR1 MNHEY and CDR2 SMNVEV (reference sequence). CDR3 length: 16 residues. CDR3 region: CASSLGPLNGPNVLTF. The CDR3 nucleotides are TGTGCCAGCAGTTTGGGCCCCCTTAATGGGCCCAACGTCCTGACTTTC.

This clonotype appeared many times. The J gene is TRBJ2-4, the V gene TRBV27, with TRBD2 as a possible D gene (6 bases). The CDR3 length is 16 residues. In germline, CDR1 is MNHEY, CDR2 SMNVEV (reference sequence). Trimming cost V 4 bases and J 6 bases, with 19 bases left between them. As DNA, the CDR3 is TGTGCCAGCAGTTATGGGCCCCGGGACTCACGAAACATTCAGTACTTC. It yields the protein CASSYGPRDSRNIQYF.

At least ten counts were recorded for this clonotype. The chain uses TRBV28 and TRBJ2-3, with D tentatively TRBD2 (6 bases). CDR1 is MDHEN, CDR2 SYDVKM, per germline. Trimming took off 5 bases at V and 6 bases at J, with 21 bases between the two ends. This CDR3 comprises 16 residues. Here the CDR3 DNA reads TGTGCCAGCAGTCGCCGGCTGACCGCACGGGGGGATACGCAGTATTTT. Translation: CASSRRLTARGDTQYF.

There are many counts of this clonotype. This chain uses TRBV28 with TRBJ2-1; possibly TRBD2 for D (6 bases). The length of the CDR3 is 15 residues. V lost 1 base and J lost 8, with 15 bases in between. Germline-derived CDR1 and CDR2 are MDHEN and SYDVKM. CDR3 amino acids: CASSLFGRTGDEQFF. The CDR3 nucleotides are TGTGCCAGCAGTTTATTTGGCAGGACGGGGGATGAGCAGTTCTTC.

This clonotype was counted at least ten times. The chain combines TRBV20-1 with TRBJ2-2, with D possibly being TRBD2 (5 bases). The CDR3 contains 16 residues. Germline values: CDR1 DFQATT, CDR2 SNEGSKA (reference sequence). Trimming took 4 bases from V and 4 from J, leaving 19 bases between them. The CDR3 DNA reads TGCAGTGCTACCGCCCTGCCACGGGGTCGCACCGGGGAGCTGTTTTTT. This codes for CSATALPRGRTGELFF.

This clonotype was seen ten or more times. The chain carries TRBV12-3 or TRBV12-4 and TRBJ2-2, with D possibly being TRBD2 (5 bases). The CDR3 runs 17 residues. V was cut by 7 bases and J by 1 base, with 19 bases left in between. CDR3 sequence (DNA): TGTGCCAGCACCCCCTCCCGACGGGGATGGAACACCGGGGAGCTGTTTTTT. Encoded protein: CASTPSRRGWNTGELFF.

This clonotype was seen repeatedly, ten times or more. This chain uses TRBV7-2 with TRBJ2-5, with a possible D match to TRBD2 (7 bases). CDR1 SGHTA and CDR2 FQGNSA come from the germline V gene. V was clipped by 2 bases and J by 5 bases, with 18 bases between them. This CDR3 region has 16 residues. The DNA of the CDR3 is TGTGCCAGCAGCTTATCTTTCGGACTAGGGGGGGAGACCCAGTACTTC. It encodes CASSLSFGLGGETQYF.

This clonotype came up many times. CDR3 sequence: CASSSSTYNEQFF. In DNA form, the CDR3 reads TGCGCCAGCAGCTCCTCCACCTACAATGAGCAGTTCTTC. The chain links TRBV5-1 to TRBJ2-1, with no clear D. Germline V gene data show CDR1 as SGHRS and CDR2 as YFSETQ. The CDR3 length is 13 residues. V lost 3 bases to trimming and J lost 2 bases, with 6 bases between them.